The TCR beta chain under discussion was sequenced for a study of vaccination effects on CD4 cells after COVID-19. Study-level information: Following the second dose by a median of 72 days, the post-vaccine samples were obtained.

Cultured cells yielded isolated CD4+ T cells after approximately nine days. Two doses of either BNT162b2 or mRNA-1273 were given to each participant. Comment on this clone: Its antigen is not known.

The V and J ends lost 7 bases and 0 bases, in that order; junction bases with no gene match: 7. The CDR3 length is 15 residues. Germline CDR1 and CDR2: SGHRS and YFSETQ. Profiled with immunoSEQ multiplex PCR; TCRdb holds only in-frame clones, not every one. The sample carries 65,000 to 90,000 clones, over 65% recorded once. This sequence was found in a human donor who received a COVID-19 vaccine. The input for sequencing was CD4+ T cells from PBMCs cultured without peptide, taken after COVID-19 vaccination. The J gene is TRBJ2-3, the V gene TRBV5-1; 8 bases are shared with TRBD1. In nucleotides, the CDR3 is TGCGCCAGCCAAGACAGGGGTTATAGCACAGATACGCAGTATTTT. Residues: CASQDRGYSTDTQYF.